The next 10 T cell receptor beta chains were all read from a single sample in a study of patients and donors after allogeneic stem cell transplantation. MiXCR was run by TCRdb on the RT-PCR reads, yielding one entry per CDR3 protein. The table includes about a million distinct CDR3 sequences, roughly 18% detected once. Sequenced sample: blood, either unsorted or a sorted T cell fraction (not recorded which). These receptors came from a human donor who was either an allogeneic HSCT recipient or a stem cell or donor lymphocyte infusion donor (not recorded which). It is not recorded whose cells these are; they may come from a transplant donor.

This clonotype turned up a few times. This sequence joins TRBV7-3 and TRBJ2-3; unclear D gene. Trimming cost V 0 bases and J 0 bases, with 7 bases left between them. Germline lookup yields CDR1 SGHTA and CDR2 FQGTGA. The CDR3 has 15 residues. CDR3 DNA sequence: TGTGCCAGCAGCTTAACCGTTTCTAGCACAGATACGCAGTATTTT. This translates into CASSLTVSSTDTQYF.

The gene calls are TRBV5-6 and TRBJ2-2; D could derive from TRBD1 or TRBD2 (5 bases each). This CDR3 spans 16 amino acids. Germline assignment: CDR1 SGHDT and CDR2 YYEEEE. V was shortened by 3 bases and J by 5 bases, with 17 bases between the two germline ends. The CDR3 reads CASSSRDLPWTGELFF. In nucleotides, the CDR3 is TGTGCCAGCAGCTCCCGGGACCTCCCGTGGACCGGGGAGCTGTTTTTT. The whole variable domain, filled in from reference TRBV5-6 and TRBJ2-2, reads DAGVTQSPTHLIKTRGQQVTLRCSPKSGHDTVSWYQQALGQGPQFIFQYYEEEERQRGNFPDRFSGHQFPNYSSELNVNALLLGDSALYLCASSSRDLPWTGELFFGEGSRLTVL.

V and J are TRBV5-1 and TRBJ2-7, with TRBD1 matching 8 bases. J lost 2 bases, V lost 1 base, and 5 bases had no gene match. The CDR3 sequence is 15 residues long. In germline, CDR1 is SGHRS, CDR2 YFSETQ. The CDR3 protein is CASSLWGQETYEQYF. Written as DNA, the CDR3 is TGCGCCAGCAGCTTGTGGGGACAGGAGACCTACGAGCAGTACTTC.

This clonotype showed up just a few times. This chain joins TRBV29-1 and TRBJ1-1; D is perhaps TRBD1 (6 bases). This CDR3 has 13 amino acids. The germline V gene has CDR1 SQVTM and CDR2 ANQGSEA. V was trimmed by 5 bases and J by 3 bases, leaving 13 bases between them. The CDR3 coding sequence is TGCAGCGTTTACAGGGCCTTGGACACTGAAGCTTTCTTT. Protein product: CSVYRALDTEAFF.

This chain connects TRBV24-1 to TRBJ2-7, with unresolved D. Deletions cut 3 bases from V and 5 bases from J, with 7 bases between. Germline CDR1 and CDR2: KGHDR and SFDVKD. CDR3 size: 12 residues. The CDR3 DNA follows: TGTGCCACCAGTGATAGTGGGCACGAGCAGTACTTC. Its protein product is CATSDSGHEQYF.

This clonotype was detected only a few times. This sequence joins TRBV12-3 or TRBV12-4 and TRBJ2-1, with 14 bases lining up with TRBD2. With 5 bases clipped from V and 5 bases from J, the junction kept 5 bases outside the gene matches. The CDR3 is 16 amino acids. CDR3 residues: CASSPKTSGRDNEQFF. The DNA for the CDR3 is TGTGCCAGCAGTCCCAAGACTAGCGGGAGGGACAATGAGCAGTTCTTC.

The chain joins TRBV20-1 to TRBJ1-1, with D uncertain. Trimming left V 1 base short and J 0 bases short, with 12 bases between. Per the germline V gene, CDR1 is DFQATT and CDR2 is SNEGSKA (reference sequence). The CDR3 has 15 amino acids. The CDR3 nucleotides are TGCAGTGCTAGAGGGGGATCCCGTGTGAACACTGAAGCTTTCTTT. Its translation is CSARGGSRVNTEAFF.

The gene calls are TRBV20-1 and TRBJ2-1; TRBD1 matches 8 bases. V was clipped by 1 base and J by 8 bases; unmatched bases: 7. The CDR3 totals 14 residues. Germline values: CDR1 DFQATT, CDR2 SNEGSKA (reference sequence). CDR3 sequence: CSARGGYRGDEQFF. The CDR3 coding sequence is TGCAGTGCTAGAGGGGGCTACAGGGGGGATGAGCAGTTCTTC.

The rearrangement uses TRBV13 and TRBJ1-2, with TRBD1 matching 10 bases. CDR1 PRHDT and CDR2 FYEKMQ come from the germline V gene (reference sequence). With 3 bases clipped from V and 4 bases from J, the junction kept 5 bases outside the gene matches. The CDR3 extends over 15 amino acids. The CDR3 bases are TGTGCCAGCAGCTTGACCGGGACAGGGGTCTATGGCTACACCTTC. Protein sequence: CASSLTGTGVYGYTF.

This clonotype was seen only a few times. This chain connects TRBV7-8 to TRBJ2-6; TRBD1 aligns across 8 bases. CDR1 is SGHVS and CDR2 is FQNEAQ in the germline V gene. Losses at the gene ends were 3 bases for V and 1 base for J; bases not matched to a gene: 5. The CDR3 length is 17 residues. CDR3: CASSLGQAMSGANVLTF. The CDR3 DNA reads TGTGCCAGCAGCTTGGGACAGGCTATGTCTGGGGCCAACGTCCTGACTTTC.